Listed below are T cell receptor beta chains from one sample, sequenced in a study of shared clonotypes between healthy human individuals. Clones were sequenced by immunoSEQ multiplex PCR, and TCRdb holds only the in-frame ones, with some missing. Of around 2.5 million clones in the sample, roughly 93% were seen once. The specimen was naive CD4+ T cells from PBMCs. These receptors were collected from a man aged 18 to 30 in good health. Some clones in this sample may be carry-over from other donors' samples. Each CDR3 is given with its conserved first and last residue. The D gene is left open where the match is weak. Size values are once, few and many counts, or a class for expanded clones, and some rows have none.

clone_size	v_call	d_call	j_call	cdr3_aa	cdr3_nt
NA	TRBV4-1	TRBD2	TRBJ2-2	CASSPTSGGKAGELFF	TGCGCCAGCAGCCCAACTAGCGGAGGAAAGGCCGGGGAGCTGTTTTTT
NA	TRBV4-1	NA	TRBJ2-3	CASSQGSSWGVGNTQYF	TGCGCCAGCAGCCAAGGCTCTTCTTGGGGGGTTGGGAATACGCAGTATTTT
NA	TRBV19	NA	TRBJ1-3	CASSPPPGSGDGNTIYF	TGTGCCAGTAGTCCCCCCCCAGGGAGCGGGGATGGAAACACCATATATTTT
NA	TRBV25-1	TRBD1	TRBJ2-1	CASSEGQGMRFNEQFF	TGTGCCAGCAGTGAGGGACAGGGGATGAGGTTCAATGAGCAGTTCTTC
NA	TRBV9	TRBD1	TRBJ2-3	CASSARQGGTDTQYF	TGTGCCAGCAGCGCCCGACAGGGGGGAACAGATACGCAGTATTTT
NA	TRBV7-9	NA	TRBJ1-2	CASSYGGSSYGYTF	TGTGCCAGCAGCTACGGAGGCAGCTCCTATGGCTACACCTTC
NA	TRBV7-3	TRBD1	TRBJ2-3	CASSFRTGFTDTQYF	TGTGCCAGCAGCTTCCGGACAGGATTCACAGATACGCAGTATTTT
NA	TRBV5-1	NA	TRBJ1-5	CASSFMGDSNQPQHF	TGCGCCAGCAGCTTCATGGGAGATAGCAATCAGCCCCAGCATTTT
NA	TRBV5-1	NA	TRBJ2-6	CASMEVAGANVLTF	TGCGCCAGCATGGAAGTGGCTGGGGCCAACGTCCTGACTTTC
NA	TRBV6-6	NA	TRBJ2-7	CASTQFPGTRYEQYF	TGTGCCAGCACCCAATTTCCGGGGACCCGATACGAGCAGTACTTC
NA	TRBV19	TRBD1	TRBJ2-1	CASSAQGAVYNEQFF	TGTGCCAGTAGTGCTCAGGGGGCTGTCTACAATGAGCAGTTCTTC
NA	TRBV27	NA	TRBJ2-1	CASSLGAGDEQFF	TGTGCCAGCAGTTTAGGCGCTGGGGATGAGCAGTTCTTC
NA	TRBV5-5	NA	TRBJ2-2	CASSPNHGELFF	TGTGCCAGCAGCCCAAATCACGGGGAGCTGTTTTTT
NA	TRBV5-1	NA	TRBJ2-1	CASSFGAHGAYNEQFF	TGCGCCAGCAGCTTCGGGGCCCATGGAGCCTACAATGAGCAGTTCTTC
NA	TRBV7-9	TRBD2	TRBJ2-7	CASRAASGSYEQYF	TGTGCCAGCCGCGCGGCTAGCGGGAGCTACGAGCAGTACTTC
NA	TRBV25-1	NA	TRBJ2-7	CASSASGGRYEQYF	TGTGCCAGCAGTGCCTCAGGTGGGCGCTACGAGCAGTACTTC
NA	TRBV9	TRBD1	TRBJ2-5	CASSVGMGQIQETQYF	TGTGCCAGCAGCGTAGGCATGGGACAGATCCAAGAGACCCAGTACTTC
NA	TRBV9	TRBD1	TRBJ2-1	CASTKTGANEQFF	TGTGCCAGCACCAAGACAGGGGCCAATGAGCAGTTCTTC
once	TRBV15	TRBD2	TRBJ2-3	CATSSRLAGTDTQYF	TGTGCCACCAGCTCCCGACTAGCGGGAACGGATACGCAGTATTTT
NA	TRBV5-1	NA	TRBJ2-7	CASSLEGRIYEQYF	TGCGCCAGCAGCTTGGAGGGCAGGATCTACGAGCAGTACTTC
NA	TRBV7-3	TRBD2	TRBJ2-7	CASSSRLAGIHEQYF	TGTGCCAGCAGCTCCAGACTAGCGGGAATCCACGAGCAGTACTTC
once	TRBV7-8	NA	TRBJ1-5	CASSLGRLFNQPQHF	TGTGCCAGCAGCTTAGGGCGGCTCTTCAATCAGCCCCAGCATTTT
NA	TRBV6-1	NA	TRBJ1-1	CASRTGTPGAFF	TGTGCCAGCAGGACAGGCACTCCGGGGGCTTTCTTT
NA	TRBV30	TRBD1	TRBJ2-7	CAWDPGQGSSYEQYF	TGTGCCTGGGACCCGGGACAGGGGAGCTCCTACGAGCAGTACTTC
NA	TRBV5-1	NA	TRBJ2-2	CASSRILGVGELFF	TGCGCCAGCAGCCGAATACTAGGGGTCGGGGAGCTGTTTTTT
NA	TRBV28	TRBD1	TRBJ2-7	CASSPGTGGYEQYF	TGTGCCAGCAGCCCGGGGACAGGGGGTTACGAGCAGTACTTC
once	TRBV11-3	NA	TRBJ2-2	CASSLGMTGELFF	TGTGCCAGCAGCTTGGGGATGACCGGGGAGCTGTTTTTT
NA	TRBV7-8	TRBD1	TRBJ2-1	CASSLRQGLEQFF	TGTGCCAGCAGCCTCCGACAGGGCCTGGAGCAGTTCTTC
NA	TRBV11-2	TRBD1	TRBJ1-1	CASSPGTGDTVNTEAFF	TGTGCCAGCAGCCCAGGGACAGGAGATACTGTGAACACTGAAGCTTTCTTT
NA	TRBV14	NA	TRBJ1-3	CASSRASGNTIYF	TGTGCCAGCAGCCGCGCGTCTGGAAACACCATATATTTT
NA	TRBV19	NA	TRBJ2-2	CASTEDRNTGELFF	TGTGCCAGTACCGAGGACAGGAACACCGGGGAGCTGTTTTTT
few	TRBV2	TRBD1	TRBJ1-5	CASMVTGRVEPQHF	TGTGCCAGCATGGTGACAGGGCGGGTGGAGCCCCAGCATTTT
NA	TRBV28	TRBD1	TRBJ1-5	CASSSGGPSNQPQHF	TGTGCCAGCAGTTCAGGGGGCCCTAGCAATCAGCCCCAGCATTTT
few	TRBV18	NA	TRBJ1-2	CASSPGTDYGYTF	TGTGCCAGCTCACCAGGGACGGACTATGGCTACACCTTC
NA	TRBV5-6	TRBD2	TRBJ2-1	CASSLSSGTYNEQFF	TGTGCCAGCAGCTTGTCTAGCGGGACATACAATGAGCAGTTCTTC
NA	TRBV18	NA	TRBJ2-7	CASSPVGVPYEQYF	TGTGCCAGCTCACCTGTCGGGGTACCCTACGAGCAGTACTTC
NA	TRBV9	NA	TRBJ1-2	CASSPQDQTNYGYTF	TGTGCCAGCAGCCCGCAGGACCAAACTAACTATGGCTACACCTTC
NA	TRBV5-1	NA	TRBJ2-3	CASSLSSTAGTDTQYF	TGCGCCAGCAGCTTGAGTTCAACGGCCGGCACAGATACGCAGTATTTT
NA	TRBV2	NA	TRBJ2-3	CASSEARQGGPDTQYF	TGTGCCAGCAGTGAAGCGCGGCAGGGGGGGCCAGATACGCAGTATTTT
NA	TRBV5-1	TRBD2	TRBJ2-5	CASSLSGVSETQYF	TGCGCCAGCAGCTTGAGCGGGGTTTCGGAGACCCAGTACTTC
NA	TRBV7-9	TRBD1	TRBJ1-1	CASSIGQGRTEAFF	TGTGCCAGCAGCATCGGACAGGGACGTACTGAAGCTTTCTTT